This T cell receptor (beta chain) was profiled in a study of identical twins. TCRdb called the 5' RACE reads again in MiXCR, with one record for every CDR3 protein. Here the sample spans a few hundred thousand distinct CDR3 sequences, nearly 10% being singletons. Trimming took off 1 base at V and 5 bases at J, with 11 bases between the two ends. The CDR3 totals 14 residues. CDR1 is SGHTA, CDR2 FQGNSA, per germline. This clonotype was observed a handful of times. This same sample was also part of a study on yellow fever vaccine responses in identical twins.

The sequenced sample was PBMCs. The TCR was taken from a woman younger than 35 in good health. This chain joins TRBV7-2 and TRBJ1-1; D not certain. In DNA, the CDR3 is TGTGCCAGCAGCTTAGAGGGTGGGTGGACTGAAGCTTTCTTT. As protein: CASSLEGGWTEAFF.